This TCR beta chain is drawn from a study of human T cells and chemical hapten exposure. The time point is: pre-sensitization, week 0. The treatment: therapeutic diphenylcyclopropenone sensitization with weekly scalp DPC. Authors' analysis steps: Ranging from about 20,000 to 690,600, TCR counts per sample had a median value of roughly 96,000. TCRdb re-analysed the RACE reads in MiXCR, keeping a single row per CDR3 protein. For this entry, the V and J calls and clone size follow TCRdb and not the study's own pipeline. Among about 180,000 distinct CDR3 sequences listed, around 30% were seen once. This sequence was found in a woman aged 25 to 45 with alopecia areata. Some clones in this sample may be carry-over from other donors' samples. The specimen was whole blood, collected in connection with sensitization to the hapten diphenylcyclopropenone (DPC).

The CDR3 DNA follows: TGTGCCAGCAGCCAAGATGGACAGAGCTCCTACAATGAGCAGTTCTTC. This gives the protein CASSQDGQSSYNEQFF. The gene calls are TRBV4-2 and TRBJ2-1; a weak D match, TRBD1 (6 bases). The germline V and J ends were trimmed by 0 bases and 0 bases, with 9 bases remaining between them. CDR3 length: 16 residues. Looked up from germline, CDR1 is LGHNA and CDR2 is YNFKEQ.